This T cell receptor (beta chain) was sequenced during a study of T cell repertoires in cytomegalovirus infection. As for the study in general: Signatures in public TCR beta sequences pointed to both CMV infection and matching HLA type. Regarding the study as a whole: Adding up the frequency of public TCR beta families identified people who carried CMV plus the relevant HLA. HLA-C-restricted CMV clonotypes gave the most frequent clonotype in two of eight donors.

V trimming: 7 bases; J trimming: 0 bases; junction bases outside the gene matches: 10. The CDR3 is 16 amino acids. This clonotype has only a few counts. Its antigen is still unknown. TCRdb used MiXCR to reprocess the reads, holding one entry per CDR3 protein. This table has about 180,000 distinct CDR3 sequences, approximately 18% appearing once. The sequenced sample was CD8+ T cells from PBMCs. The receptor was derived from a human donor in good health (CMV status not recorded). Some clones in this sample may be carry-over from other donors' samples. The chain joins TRBV12-3 or TRBV12-4 to TRBJ1-1; TRBD1 matches at 8 bases. The CDR3, as DNA: TGTGCCAGCACTGGACAGGGTTCCCCCGTGAACACTGAAGCTTTCTTT. Protein sequence: CASTGQGSPVNTEAFF.